This T cell receptor beta chain was captured by sequencing in a study of response to subunit inactivated influenza vaccine. Each CDR3 protein gets one entry after TCRdb re-called the RT-PCR reads with MiXCR. This repertoire shows about 500,000 distinct CDR3 sequences, approximately 15% found once; its top ten account for approximately 3%. This clonotype was counted only a few times. The CDR3 runs 13 residues. Per the germline V gene, CDR1 is MNHEY and CDR2 is SVGEGT. Trimming took 8 bases from V and 2 from J, leaving 11 bases between them. The V call is TRBV6-2 or TRBV6-3, the J call TRBJ2-3, with D uncertain. The clonotype originates from a man aged 50 to 69 who received an inactivated influenza vaccine. The sample was CD4+ T cells sorted from PBMCs, taken less than 25 months after vaccination. The CDR3 here is CASAQSLTDTQYF. CDR3 nucleotides: TGTGCCAGCGCCCAGAGTCTCACAGATACGCAGTATTTT.